The present entry profiles one TCR beta chain with its context. This specimen belongs to a study of sequential checkpoint blockade in melanoma. For the study at large: Patients were randomized 1:1 to nivolumab-then-ipilimumab or ipilimumab-then-nivolumab first-line. Both treatment sequences were followed by maintenance nivolumab.

V was pared by 0 bases and J by 3 bases, with 6 bases of the junction left unmatched. Germline loops: CDR1 MNHNS, CDR2 SASEGT. CDR3 length: 16 amino acids. Generated by immunoSEQ multiplex PCR, the TCRdb table keeps only in-frame clones and is missing some. Of about 13,000 clones in the sample, roughly 82% were seen once. The treatment was: randomized to nivolumab then ipilimumab (arm A) or the reverse (arm B). DNA-damaging chemotherapy had not been given to any patient beforehand. Sorted cells were live CD3+CD8+, lacking CD19 and CD56, from PBMCs. The clonotype comes from a human donor with melanoma. The chain links TRBV6-1 to TRBJ2-7; 9 nucleotides line up with TRBD1. The sequencing here drew on CD8+ T cells sorted from blood (inferred from file names), taken from a patient given nivolumab and ipilimumab in sequence. The CDR3 region has the DNA TGTGCCAGCAGTGAAGCTCCCGGGACAGGGTACTACGAGCAGTACTTC. It yields the protein CASSEAPGTGYYEQYF.